The rows below give T cell receptor beta chains drawn from one sample of a study of neurological immune-mediated disorders. TCRdb passed the 5' RACE reads through MiXCR, listing each CDR3 protein once. The data hold roughly 27,000 distinct CDR3 sequences, with around 21% observed a single time. The specimen was PBMCs. Receptors were obtained from a woman in her sixties or seventies in good health. CDR3s include the opening cysteine and the closing phenylalanine or tryptophan. The D gene is left open where the match is weak. Expanded clones get a size class; other rows say once, few or many, or leave the size out.

v_call: TRBV6-5; clone_size: many; j_call: TRBJ2-5; d_call: .; cdr3_aa: CASSARRRQETQYF; cdr3_nt: TGTGCCAGCAGCGCTAGACGGAGGCAAGAGACCCAGTACTTC
v_call: TRBV28; clone_size: many; j_call: TRBJ2-7; d_call: TRBD1; cdr3_aa: CASSSGQASSYEQYF; cdr3_nt: TGTGCCAGCAGTTCGGGACAGGCGAGCTCCTACGAGCAGTACTTC
v_call: TRBV29-1; clone_size: many; j_call: TRBJ2-3; d_call: TRBD2; cdr3_aa: CSVIGLAGALGTQYF; cdr3_nt: TGCAGCGTCATCGGACTAGCGGGGGCACTTGGTACGCAGTATTTT
v_call: TRBV3-1; clone_size: many; j_call: TRBJ1-5; d_call: TRBD1; cdr3_aa: CASSQVSGTGAQPQHF; cdr3_nt: TGTGCCAGCAGCCAAGTATCGGGGACAGGGGCCCAGCCCCAGCATTTT
v_call: TRBV5-1; clone_size: many; j_call: TRBJ1-5; d_call: .; cdr3_aa: CASSSDGNQPQHF; cdr3_nt: TGCGCCAGCAGCTCGGACGGCAATCAGCCCCAGCATTTT
v_call: TRBV5-1; clone_size: many; j_call: TRBJ2-5; d_call: TRBD2; cdr3_aa: CASSLVPGGGVQETQYF; cdr3_nt: TGCGCCAGCAGCTTGGTCCCTGGCGGGGGGGTCCAAGAGACCCAGTACTTC
v_call: TRBV7-2; clone_size: many; j_call: TRBJ2-7; d_call: .; cdr3_aa: CASSPRLPNGFEQYF; cdr3_nt: TGTGCCAGCAGCCCACGACTTCCCAACGGTTTCGAGCAGTACTTC
v_call: TRBV28; clone_size: .; j_call: TRBJ2-2; d_call: .; cdr3_aa: CSSSPRPGELFF; cdr3_nt: TGTTCCAGTAGTCCTAGGCCCGGGGAGCTGTTTTTT
v_call: TRBV2; clone_size: many; j_call: TRBJ2-4; d_call: .; cdr3_aa: CASSLKRNIQYF; cdr3_nt: TGTGCCAGCAGTTTAAAGAGAAACATTCAGTACTTC
v_call: TRBV21-1; clone_size: .; j_call: TRBJ2-1; d_call: .; cdr3_aa: CASSPHGASGIYNEQFF; cdr3_nt: TGTGCCAGCAGCCCCCACGGGGCTAGCGGGATTTACAATGAGCAGTTCTTC
v_call: TRBV29-1; clone_size: many; j_call: TRBJ2-7; d_call: .; cdr3_aa: CSVEGQGPYEQYF; cdr3_nt: TGCAGCGTTGAGGGCCAGGGCCCCTACGAGCAGTACTTC